This is a list of T cell receptor beta chains from one sample in a study of radiotherapy plus CTLA-4 blockade in lung cancer. Libraries were prepared by immunoSEQ multiplex PCR; TCRdb keeps only in-frame clonotypes and omits some of them. In the table there are over 100,000 clones, over 65% of which are singletons. Sequencing was performed on peripheral blood, taken from a patient treated with radiotherapy plus ipilimumab. Receptors originate from a human donor with non-small cell lung cancer that progressed on radiotherapy plus ipilimumab. Some clones in this sample may be carry-over from other donors' samples. CDR3s include the opening cysteine and the closing phenylalanine or tryptophan. The D gene is left open where the match is weak. Rows give clone size only sometimes, using once, few, many, or a class for an expanded clone.

V gene	J gene	D gene	clone size	CDR3 DNA	CDR3 protein
TRBV4-2	TRBJ2-7	NA	NA	TGTGCCAGCAGCCATGATCAGGGCAGCAAGGACGAGCAGTACTTC	CASSHDQGSKDEQYF
TRBV4-1	TRBJ2-3	TRBD1	NA	TGCGCCAGCAGCCAAGATCCCCAGGGGGCGAGATCGCAGTATTTT	CASSQDPQGARSQYF
TRBV19	TRBJ2-2	TRBD2	NA	TGTGCCAGTAGTTCCCGTAGCGGGGGGGCGAACACCGGGGAGCTGTTTTTT	CASSSRSGGANTGELFF
TRBV7-2	TRBJ1-2	TRBD1	once	TGTGCCAGCATAGACAGGGCGGACTATGGCTACACCTTC	CASIDRADYGYTF
TRBV27	TRBJ1-5	NA	NA	TGTGCCAGCAGTCCTCGGGGGGCAAGCAATCAGCCCCAGCATTTT	CASSPRGASNQPQHF
TRBV5-5	TRBJ1-2	NA	NA	TGTGCCAGCAGCTTGGGAGGGTATGGCTACACCTTC	CASSLGGYGYTF
TRBV6-1	TRBJ1-1	NA	NA	TGTGCCAGCAAGGAGCACATGAGCACTGAAGCTTTCTTT	CASKEHMSTEAFF
TRBV21-1	TRBJ1-2	NA	NA	TGTGCCAGCACGGTAACCGCCATTGAAGGTCCTCCCAGCTACACCTTC	CASTVTAIEGPPSYTF
TRBV19	TRBJ1-2	TRBD1	NA	TGTGCCAGTAGGACAGGGGGCGCGAACTATGGCTACACCTTC	CASRTGGANYGYTF
TRBV4-2	TRBJ1-2	TRBD1	NA	TGTGCCAGCAGCCAAGCAGGGGGAAACTATGGCTACACCTTC	CASSQAGGNYGYTF
TRBV5-1	TRBJ1-3	NA	NA	TGCGCCAGCAGCTTGGTAGCAGCATTCTCTGGAAACACCATATATTTT	CASSLVAAFSGNTIYF
TRBV13	TRBJ2-7	NA	NA	TGTGCCAGCAGCTACCTCTACGAGCAGTACTTC	CASSYLYEQYF
TRBV20-1	TRBJ2-1	NA	NA	TGCAGTGCTAGCGAGGGCTCTATTCGGTTCTTC	CSASEGSIRFF
TRBV11-2	TRBJ1-2	NA	NA	TGCGCCAGCAGCTTAGGTCTTGCTATGTATGGCTACACCTTC	CASSLGLAMYGYTF
TRBV7-2	TRBJ2-4	NA	NA	TGTGCCAGCAGCGCGACAGGAGGGGTTCAGTACTTC	CASSATGGVQYF
TRBV12-5	TRBJ2-7	NA	NA	TGTGCTAGTGGTTTGTTCCGTATGGATATTGGGGTTTACGAGCAGTACTTC	CASGLFRMDIGVYEQYF
TRBV23-1	TRBJ2-1	NA	NA	TGCGCCAGCAGCCGCGGCAGGAGCTCCTACAATGAGCAGTTCTTC	CASSRGRSSYNEQFF
TRBV5-1	TRBJ2-3	NA	NA	TGCGCCAGCAGAAGGGGGGCCTCAGATACGCAGTATTTT	CASRRGASDTQYF
TRBV2	TRBJ2-1	NA	NA	TGTGCCAGCAGTGAACAGGGCTCCTACAATGAGCAGTTCTTC	CASSEQGSYNEQFF
TRBV2	TRBJ1-1	NA	NA	TGTGCCAGCAGACCGGGGGGCATCACTGAAGCTTTCTTT	CASRPGGITEAFF
TRBV4-3	TRBJ1-6	NA	NA	TGCGCCAGCAGCCACACAGGGACGAATTCACCCCTCCACTTT	CASSHTGTNSPLHF
TRBV7-9	TRBJ2-4	NA	NA	TGTGCCAGCAGCTCAGCAAACATTCAGTACTTC	CASSSANIQYF
TRBV25-1	TRBJ1-2	NA	once	TGTGCCAGCAGTGAATCAGTATTCGGCGATAACTATGGCTACACCTTC	CASSESVFGDNYGYTF
TRBV21-1	TRBJ1-5	NA	few	TGTGCCACCCCCCTAGGGATTTATAGCAATCAGCCCCAGCATTTT	CATPLGIYSNQPQHF
TRBV19	TRBJ2-2	NA	NA	TGTGCCAGTAGTATGACTAATTACGGGGAGCTGTTTTTT	CASSMTNYGELFF
TRBV5-4	TRBJ1-1	NA	NA	TGTGCCAGCAGCAGTGACCCTTCTACAACTGAAGCTTTCTTT	CASSSDPSTTEAFF
TRBV5-6	TRBJ2-7	TRBD1	NA	TGTGCCAGCAGCTTCCTACAGGGGGCGCGGTCCTACGAGCAGTACTTC	CASSFLQGARSYEQYF
TRBV5-1	TRBJ2-1	NA	NA	TGCGCCAGCAGCCCGGTCGGGCCCCCCAATGAGCAGTTCTTC	CASSPVGPPNEQFF
TRBV7-2	TRBJ1-1	NA	NA	TGTGCCAGCAGCTCTTTCAGATCAACGGGGGGGACTGAAGCTTTCTTT	CASSSFRSTGGTEAFF
TRBV18	TRBJ1-1	TRBD1	NA	TGTGCCAGCTCACCACCTAGGGGGCTGGGCACTGAAGCTTTCTTT	CASSPPRGLGTEAFF
TRBV9	TRBJ2-1	TRBD2	NA	TGTGCCAGCAGCCCCGGGGTAGCGGGGGGGCATGAGCAGTTCTTC	CASSPGVAGGHEQFF
TRBV6-7	TRBJ2-5	NA	NA	TGTGCCAGCATCCGATTCTGGGCCCCCCAAGAGACCCAGTACTTC	CASIRFWAPQETQYF
TRBV2	TRBJ1-2	NA	NA	TGTGCCAGCAGGCCCTATTTTGGGGGGTCGGATGGCTACACCTTC	CASRPYFGGSDGYTF
TRBV14	TRBJ1-4	NA	few	TGTGCCAGCAGCCTCTTTAGGACAACCGTTGGTGAAAAACTGTTTTTT	CASSLFRTTVGEKLFF
TRBV18	TRBJ2-3	NA	NA	TGTGCCAGCTCACAGGGGGCAGATACGCAGTATTTT	CASSQGADTQYF
TRBV5-1	TRBJ2-7	NA	NA	TGCGCCAGCAGCGAGGGGACTTATTCCTACGAGCAGTACTTC	CASSEGTYSYEQYF
TRBV25-1	TRBJ2-6	NA	NA	TGTGCCAGCAGTGAATATGGTGGGGCCAACGTCCTGACTTTC	CASSEYGGANVLTF
TRBV5-4	TRBJ1-1	NA	once	TGTGCCAGCAGCTTACAAGGTAGTACTGAAGCTTTCTTT	CASSLQGSTEAFF